Listed here are 22 T cell receptor beta chains from one sample, sequenced in a study of blood T cell repertoires in COVID-19. Data came from immunoSEQ multiplex PCR; TCRdb stores just in-frame clones and leaves some out. The sample includes 30,000 to 35,000 clones, around four fifths of them seen just once. Source material: peripheral blood. These receptors came from a man aged 45-65 years with acute or convalescent COVID-19.

This chain connects TRBV3-1 (or the pseudogene TRBV3-2) to TRBJ1-5; 8 nucleotides match TRBD1. The trim removed 0 bases at V and 0 bases at J, leaving 16 bases unmatched. The germline gives CDR1 LGHDT, CDR2 YNNKEL (reference sequence). The CDR3 runs to 21 residues. Here the CDR3 reads CASSQEWEETGVQNSNQPQHF. DNA of the CDR3: TGTGCCAGCAGCCAAGAATGGGAGGAGACAGGGGTACAGAATAGCAATCAGCCCCAGCATTTT.

The gene calls are TRBV7-9 and TRBJ1-1; 9 positions match TRBD1. The CDR3 length is 15 residues. After removal of 5 bases from V and 1 base from J, the junction contained 5 bases not matched to a gene. Germline assignment: CDR1 SEHNR and CDR2 FQNEAQ (reference sequence). The CDR3 sequence: CASSVGGQGNTEAFF. As DNA, the CDR3 is TGTGCCAGCAGCGTCGGGGGACAGGGGAACACTGAAGCTTTCTTT.

The chain joins TRBV9 to TRBJ1-4; 9 nucleotides line up with TRBD1. V lost 4 bases, J lost 0 bases, and 10 bases stayed unmatched. This CDR3 comprises 18 residues. Germline lookup yields CDR1 SGDLS and CDR2 YYNGEE. The CDR3 here is CASSPGTGFLATNEKLFF. In DNA, the CDR3 is TGTGCCAGCAGCCCCGGGACAGGGTTCTTAGCAACTAATGAAAAACTGTTTTTT.

The V and J genes are TRBV6-5 and TRBJ1-4, with D perhaps matching TRBD1 (6 bases). The CDR3 runs 14 residues. The germline V gene has CDR1 MNHEY and CDR2 SVGAGI. V gave up 6 bases and J gave up 4 bases, with 12 bases separating them. CDR3 sequence reads: CASRRTASNEKLFF. The DNA of the CDR3 is TGTGCCAGCAGGCGGACAGCCAGTAATGAAAAACTGTTTTTT.

This chain links TRBV6-5 with TRBJ1-5; 7 positions agree with TRBD1. Trimming cost V 6 bases and J 5 bases; bases outside gene matches: 10. Germline V lookup: CDR1 MNHEY, CDR2 SVGAGI. The CDR3 runs to 15 residues. The CDR3 sequence is CASRSMWTGDQPQHF. CDR3 nucleotides: TGTGCCAGCAGGAGTATGTGGACAGGAGATCAGCCCCAGCATTTT.

J is TRBJ2-5 and V is TRBV7-9, with TRBD1 matching 9 bases. This CDR3 has 16 residues. V trimming: 5 bases; J trimming: 2 bases; junction bases outside the gene matches: 9. Germline V CDR1 and CDR2: SEHNR, FQNEAQ (reference sequence). In DNA, the CDR3 is TGTGCCAGCAGCATAGAACCTGGACAGGGGCAAGAGACCCAGTACTTC. Translation: CASSIEPGQGQETQYF.

V is TRBV11-2 and J is TRBJ1-1; 7 positions match TRBD1. J gave up 3 bases and V 5 bases, and 12 bases lay outside the gene matches. This CDR3 region has 16 residues. Germline V lookup: CDR1 SGHAT, CDR2 FQNNGV. The CDR3 DNA sequence: TGTGCCAGCAGCAAAGGGCCGGGACAGAGAGACACTGAAGCTTTCTTT. Encoded protein: CASSKGPGQRDTEAFF. The variable domain in full, with the rest retrieved from reference TRBV11-2 and TRBJ1-1, is EAGVAQSPRYKIIEKRQSVAFWCNPISGHATLYWYQQILGQGPKLLIQFQNNGVVDDSQLPKDRFSAERLKGVDSTLKIQPAKLEDSAVYLCASSKGPGQRDTEAFFGQGTRLTVV.

This chain uses TRBV10-2 with TRBJ2-5, with TRBD2 identical over 10 bases. The length of the CDR3 is 16 residues. Germline V CDR1 and CDR2: WSHSY, SAAADI. V shed 2 bases, J shed 0 bases, and the junction held 3 bases outside the gene matches. CDR3 loop: CASSERGTSDQETQYF. The CDR3 DNA reads TGCGCCAGCAGTGAGCGCGGGACTAGCGACCAAGAGACCCAGTACTTC.

This sequence joins TRBV7-3 and TRBJ1-6; TRBD1 agrees at 9 bases. Unmatched junction bases numbered 4, after V lost 1 base and J lost 9 bases. The length of the CDR3 is 15 residues. Per the germline V gene, CDR1 is SGHTA and CDR2 is FQGTGA. The CDR3 nucleotides are TGTGCCAGCAGCTTAAGGACAGGGGAAGGTTCACCCCTCCACTTT. Its protein is CASSLRTGEGSPLHF.

The chain combines TRBV18 with TRBJ1-1; D gene uncertain. Germline V gives CDR1 KGHSH, CDR2 LQKENI. Trimming took 2 bases from V and 11 from J, leaving 15 bases between them. The CDR3 totals 13 residues. The DNA for the CDR3 is TGTGCCAGCTCACCAGGGTCGGGAGAGCGGGCTTTCTTT. It translates to CASSPGSGERAFF.

The J gene is TRBJ2-1, the V gene TRBV5-1; D call uncertain. The CDR3 loop spans 13 amino acids. Germline lookup yields CDR1 SGHRS and CDR2 YFSETQ. Trimming shortened V by 1 base and J by 3 bases, and 5 bases separated the two germline ends. CDR3 residues: CASSLSSYNEQFF. CDR3 coding DNA: TGCGCCAGCAGCTTGTCTAGCTACAATGAGCAGTTCTTC.

The chain carries TRBV6-1 and TRBJ2-5, with 9 positions matching TRBD2. Per germline, CDR1 MNHNS and CDR2 SASEGT. V was clipped by 1 base and J by 0 bases; unmatched bases: 9. CDR3 size: 18 residues. This CDR3 is CASSEGAGGGGYQETQYF. As DNA, the CDR3 is TGTGCCAGCAGTGAAGGAGCGGGAGGAGGAGGGTACCAAGAGACCCAGTACTTC.

The CDR3 DNA reads TGTGCCAGTACCCATATCGGGAACGGCTACAATGAGCAGTTCTTC. This encodes CASTHIGNGYNEQFF. V and J are TRBV19 and TRBJ2-1; possibly TRBD2 for D (5 bases). V lost 7 bases to trimming and J lost 3 bases, with 16 bases between them. Germline-derived CDR1 and CDR2 are LNHDA and SQIVND (reference sequence). The CDR3 spans 15 residues.

The J gene is TRBJ1-2, the V gene TRBV6-5; D remains unclear. V was trimmed by 7 bases and J by 4 bases, leaving 13 bases between them. This CDR3 is built from 13 residues. Germline-derived CDR1 and CDR2 are MNHEY and SVGAGI. The CDR3 nucleotides read TGTGCCAGCACCCTGGAGGAGGTCTATGGCTACACCTTC. Its protein is CASTLEEVYGYTF.

DNA for the CDR3: TGTGCCAGCAGCTCTTTAAGAGATGAGCAGTTCTTC. The encoded protein is CASSSLRDEQFF. The chain combines TRBV13 with TRBJ2-1, with D uncertain. CDR3 length: 12 amino acids. Between the trimmed V and J ends, which lost 4 bases and 8 bases, there was a span of 9 bases. CDR1 and CDR2 (germline): PRHDT, FYEKMQ (reference sequence).

This clone was counted once. V usage is TRBV7-9 and J usage is TRBJ2-3; 9 nucleotides line up with TRBD2. Germline V gives CDR1 SEHNR, CDR2 FQNEAQ (reference sequence). The CDR3 totals 18 residues. V shed 2 bases and J 2 bases; nucleotides not matched to a gene: 11. CDR3 sequence reads: CASSLRRWRGGPTDTQYF. DNA for the CDR3: TGTGCCAGCAGCTTAAGGAGGTGGCGGGGGGGCCCCACAGATACGCAGTATTTT.

V and J are TRBV19 and TRBJ2-5; TRBD2 matches at 7 bases. The CDR3 loop spans 18 amino acids. Trimming removed 0 bases from V and 0 bases from J; junction bases left unmatched: 10. CDR1 is LNHDA and CDR2 is SQIVND in the germline V gene (reference sequence). The CDR3 region has the DNA TGTGCCAGTAGTATAGATCCGGGGGGACTAACCTACCAAGAGACCCAGTACTTC. This sequence encodes CASSIDPGGLTYQETQYF.

This clone was recorded a few times. The CDR3 nucleotides are TGCGCCAGCAGTGCAACTACCGGCGGAGTCTACGAGCAGTACTTC. This translates into CASSATTGGVYEQYF. J is TRBJ2-7 and V is TRBV10-1; D uncertain. Germline V gene lookup returns CDR1 WNHNN and CDR2 SYGVQD (reference sequence). This CDR3 has 15 amino acids. V dropped 4 bases and J dropped 3 bases, with 16 bases sitting between them.

This sequence joins TRBV7-3 and TRBJ2-5, with D uncertain. Germline V gene sequence: CDR1 SGHTA, CDR2 FQGTGA. V shed 5 bases and J shed 3 bases, with 10 bases lying between them. The CDR3 is made up of 13 amino acids. In DNA, the CDR3 is TGTGCCAGCAGCACCCGGGTCAAAGAGACCCAGTACTTC. Its protein is CASSTRVKETQYF.

The chain has TRBV30 and TRBJ1-5, with 11 bases that match TRBD1. This CDR3 is 13 amino acids long. The germline V gene encodes CDR1 GTSNPN and CDR2 SVGIG (reference sequence). Germline trimming cut 7 bases from V and 7 bases from J; bases unmatched to any gene: 6. CDR3 sequence reads: CASGQGAEQPQHF. Here the CDR3 DNA reads TGTGCCTCTGGACAGGGGGCTGAGCAGCCCCAGCATTTT.

This clone came up a few times. Other DNA variants within this sample encode the same CDR3. The chain links TRBV4-1 to TRBJ1-2, with TRBD1 as a possible D gene (5 bases). Trimming pared 5 bases from V and 2 bases from J, leaving 9 bases between. The CDR3 runs 13 residues. Germline V gene lookup returns CDR1 MGHRA and CDR2 YSYEKL. The CDR3 bases are TGCGCCAGCAGCTTCCAGGGAAACTATGGCTACACCTTC. Protein product: CASSFQGNYGYTF.

This clone appeared a few times. The rearrangement joins TRBV5-1 to TRBJ2-1; 10 bases map to TRBD2. Germline V lookup: CDR1 SGHRS, CDR2 YFSETQ. This CDR3 region has 16 residues. V gave up 2 bases and J gave up 7 bases; unmatched junction bases: 9. In DNA, the CDR3 is TGCGCCAGCAGCTTAATGTTAGCGGGAGGTACGAATGAGCAGTTCTTC. It specifies CASSLMLAGGTNEQFF.